This TCR beta chain was retrieved from a study of T cells in narcolepsy. The CDR3 length is 11 residues. From germline, CDR1 is SNHLY and CDR2 FYNNEI. Trimming stripped 6 bases from V and 1 base from J, with 3 bases between. Measured with immunoSEQ multiplex PCR; TCRdb has only the in-frame clones, and not every one. The sample consists of around 30,000 clones, approximately 79% of them appearing once. The chain is built from TRBV2 and TRBJ2-5; D is undetermined. The sequencing sample was made of memory (CD45RA-) CD4+ T cells from blood. The TCR was taken from a human donor in good health. CDR3 in DNA: TGTGCCAGCAGCGCCCAAGAGACCCAGTACTTC. Protein: CASSAQETQYF.